One and the same sample provided the 21 T cell receptor beta chains below, sequenced in a study of T cells in localized non-small cell lung cancer (dated by TCRdb to 2020 to 2022). Libraries were prepared through the immunoSEQ multiplex PCR assay. The immuneACCESS repertoire file appears here via TCRdb, limited to in-frame rearrangements. These files lack a portion of the clones; in checked studies, under half of the deficit traces to unresolved V genes, and the cause of the others is not known. This sample gives roughly 30,000 clones in total; about 91% of them show up just once. Together, the top ten hold 4.5% to 7% of the sample. The specimen was PBMCs, collected before any cancer treatment. These receptor sequences come from a man aged 35 to 69 with stage II lung adenocarcinoma.

This chain uses TRBV30 with TRBJ1-1; tentatively, D is TRBD1 (5 bases). The ends were cut back, 6 bases at V and 0 bases at J, with 8 bases in the middle. The CDR3 is made up of 12 amino acids. The germline V gene has CDR1 GTSNPN and CDR2 SVGIG (reference sequence). CDR3 nucleotides: TGTGCCTGCAGACAGCTGAACACTGAAGCTTTCTTT. Its protein is CACRQLNTEAFF.

V usage is TRBV5-1 and J usage is TRBJ2-2; 7 bases align to TRBD1. CDR1 and CDR2 (germline): SGHRS, YFSETQ. The ends lost 4 bases at V and 0 bases at J; junction bases unmatched: 12. The CDR3 totals 18 residues. This chain's CDR3 is CASSPFGWTGSNTGELFF. The CDR3 nucleotides read TGCGCCAGCAGCCCGTTCGGGTGGACAGGATCGAACACCGGGGAGCTGTTTTTT.

V usage is TRBV5-4 and J usage is TRBJ2-7; D not resolved. CDR3 length: 14 amino acids. V lost 0 bases and J 1 base, leaving 8 bases between the germline ends. Germline loops: CDR1 SGHNT, CDR2 YYREEE (reference sequence). CDR3 in DNA: TGTGCCAGCAGCTTGGGCGGAGAGTCCTACGAGCAGTACTTC. The encoded protein is CASSLGGESYEQYF. Full variable domain (rest looked up from reference TRBV5-4 and TRBJ2-7): ETGVTQSPTHLIKTRGQQVTLRCSSQSGHNTVSWYQQALGQGPQFIFQYYREEENGRGNFPPRFSGLQFPNYSSELNVNALELDDSALYLCASSLGGESYEQYFGPGTRLTVT.

J is TRBJ2-3 and V is TRBV5-6; no reliable D call. The ends were cut back, 1 base at V and 1 base at J, with 13 bases in the middle. Per the germline V gene, CDR1 is SGHDT and CDR2 is YYEEEE. CDR3 length: 16 amino acids. The CDR3: CASSLRRGHRTDTQYF. The CDR3 DNA reads TGTGCCAGCAGCTTGCGGCGAGGTCATCGCACAGATACGCAGTATTTT.

The chain has TRBV5-1 and TRBJ2-3, with 7 bases fitting TRBD1. CDR1 SGHRS and CDR2 YFSETQ come from the germline V gene. Unmatched junction bases numbered 5, after V lost 4 bases and J lost 0 bases. The CDR3 spans 15 residues. The CDR3 sequence is CASSIGTVSTDTQYF. The CDR3 coding sequence is TGCGCCAGCAGCATAGGGACAGTCAGCACAGATACGCAGTATTTT.

The V call is TRBV28, the J call TRBJ1-3; tentatively, D is TRBD1 (6 bases). CDR1 is MDHEN and CDR2 is SYDVKM in the germline V gene. CDR3 length: 15 residues. V lost 6 bases, J lost 0 bases, and 12 bases lay in between. The CDR3 DNA reads TGTGCCAGCAGATCACAGGGTTACTCTGGAAACACCATATATTTT. The encoded protein is CASRSQGYSGNTIYF.

The genes are TRBV7-8 and TRBJ2-1; tentatively, D is TRBD1 (5 bases). This CDR3 comprises 15 residues. Looked up from germline, CDR1 is SGHVS and CDR2 is FQNEAQ. The V and J ends lost 1 base and 2 bases respectively, with 9 bases between them. The DNA of the CDR3 is TGTGCCAGCAGCTTAGACAGGTCGACCTACAATGAGCAGTTCTTC. This codes for CASSLDRSTYNEQFF.

The chain employs TRBV21-1 and TRBJ1-2; the table calls TRBD1, which could not be checked here. TRBV21-1 is annotated as a pseudogene. The CDR3 covers 13 residues. DNA of the CDR3: TGTGCCAGCAGCGTCCGGGACAGGGATGGCTACACCTTC. Protein product: CASSVRDRDGYTF.

V usage is TRBV4-1 and J usage is TRBJ2-1; 8 bases align to TRBD2. J was trimmed by 7 bases and V by 4 bases; bases with no gene match: 12. The germline gives CDR1 MGHRA, CDR2 YSYEKL. CDR3 length: 16 amino acids. The chain's CDR3 is CASSRHSGTPPNEQFF. The DNA of the CDR3 is TGCGCCAGCAGCCGTCATAGCGGGACTCCTCCAAATGAGCAGTTCTTC.

This chain joins TRBV7-3 and TRBJ2-2; 9 bases line up with TRBD1. The length of the CDR3 is 15 residues. Trimming cost V 2 bases and J 4 bases; bases outside gene matches: 2. From germline, CDR1 is SGHTA and CDR2 FQGTGA. The CDR3 sequence is CASSLETGGTGELFF. The CDR3 DNA is TGTGCCAGCAGCTTAGAGACAGGGGGCACCGGGGAGCTGTTTTTT.

J is TRBJ2-7 and V is TRBV18, with D maybe TRBD2 (5 bases). The CDR3 has 13 amino acids. The germline V gene encodes CDR1 KGHSH and CDR2 LQKENI. V was shortened by 2 bases and J by 3 bases, with 8 bases between the two germline ends. The CDR3 nucleotides read TGTGCCAGCTCACCAGTACGGGACTACGAGCAGTACTTC. This gives the protein CASSPVRDYEQYF.

The rearrangement joins TRBV9 to TRBJ1-6; D ambiguous. The CDR3 has 14 amino acids. V was clipped by 4 bases and J by 10 bases, with 15 bases between them. The germline V gene has CDR1 SGDLS and CDR2 YYNGEE. This chain's CDR3 is CASSPATVHSPLHF. The CDR3 coding sequence is TGTGCCAGCAGCCCGGCGACGGTACACTCACCCCTCCACTTT.

This chain connects TRBV2 to TRBJ2-7; D is unclear. V lost 3 bases and J lost 11, with 11 bases in between. This CDR3 region has 11 residues. From germline, CDR1 is SNHLY and CDR2 FYNNEI. The CDR3 sequence: CASSEVRTKYF. The CDR3 DNA reads as TGTGCCAGCAGTGAGGTGCGGACCAAGTACTTC. The variable domain in full, completed from reference TRBV2 and TRBJ2-7, reads EPEVTQTPSHQVTQMGQEVILRCVPISNHLYFYWYRQILGQKVEFLVSFYNNEISEKSEIFDDQFSVERPDGSNFTLKIRSTKLEDSAMYFCASSEVRTKYFGPGTRLTVT.

The gene calls are TRBV27 and TRBJ2-3; TRBD1 matches at 8 bases. Trimming took 4 bases from V and 2 from J; bases not matched to a gene: 5. CDR1 is MNHEY and CDR2 is SMNVEV in the germline V gene (reference sequence). CDR3 length: 15 residues. CDR3 loop: CASSSGTGDTDTQYF. The CDR3 coding sequence is TGTGCCAGCAGTTCCGGGACAGGAGACACAGATACGCAGTATTTT.

The chain is built from TRBV19 and TRBJ2-3, with D hard to call. Between the trimmed V and J ends, which lost 5 bases and 0 bases, there was a span of 9 bases. The CDR3 consists of 14 residues. Per the germline V gene, CDR1 is LNHDA and CDR2 is SQIVND (reference sequence). CDR3 DNA sequence: TGTGCCAGTAGTCTGGATACTAGCACAGATACGCAGTATTTT. Translation gives CASSLDTSTDTQYF.

CDR3 bases: TGTGCCAGCAGCCCCACGGGAGCTCGTGGCACTGAAGCTTTCTTT. Amino acids: CASSPTGARGTEAFF. The chain joins TRBV7-2 to TRBJ1-1; unclear D gene. The CDR3 covers 15 residues. The germline V and J ends were trimmed by 5 bases and 4 bases, with 17 bases remaining between them. Germline values: CDR1 SGHTA, CDR2 FQGNSA.

The chain combines TRBV5-8 with TRBJ1-1; 7 positions match TRBD1. Germline V gene data show CDR1 as SGHTS and CDR2 as YDEGEE. The CDR3 runs 12 residues. Trimming cost V 2 bases and J 10 bases; bases outside gene matches: 5. DNA of the CDR3: TGTGCCAGCAGCTTTTCAGGGGGGAGAGCTTTCTTT. Translated: CASSFSGGRAFF.

The chain joins TRBV9 to TRBJ2-7; D tentatively reads TRBD1 or TRBD2 (5 bases each). Germline values: CDR1 SGDLS, CDR2 YYNGEE. V dropped 0 bases and J dropped 6 bases, with 16 bases sitting between them. The CDR3 runs to 15 residues. The CDR3 loop reads CASSVDRGPTGEQYF. The DNA of the CDR3 is TGTGCCAGCAGCGTAGATCGGGGCCCTACGGGCGAGCAGTACTTC.

The chain has TRBV19 and TRBJ2-1, with 14 nucleotides matching TRBD2. The ends lost 6 bases at V and 8 bases at J; junction bases unmatched: 12. CDR1 is LNHDA, CDR2 SQIVND, per germline (reference sequence). The CDR3 is 17 amino acids. The CDR3 region has the DNA TGTGCCAGTAGGCCTGGGACTAGCGGGAGCCTCAGAGATGAGCAGTTCTTC. Translating it yields CASRPGTSGSLRDEQFF.

This clone was counted a single time. The genes are TRBV7-2 and TRBJ2-5; 9 nucleotides align to TRBD2. Germline CDR1 reads SGHTA; CDR2 reads FQGNSA. CDR3 length: 12 amino acids. Trimming at V came to 1 base and at J to 10 bases, leaving 1 base not matched to a gene. As DNA, the CDR3 is TGTGCCAGCAGCTTAGTGCGGGAGGGCCAGTACTTC. Protein sequence: CASSLVREGQYF.

Notes on this clone: At one of its ends the junction is not consistent with the germline gene, which may arise from a read error. The rearrangement joins TRBV11-2 to TRBJ1-2; no reliable D call. This CDR3 spans 16 amino acids. CDR1 SGHAT and CDR2 FQNNGV come from the germline V gene. In nucleotides, the CDR3 is TGCGCCAGCAGCCAAGATAGAAGGGCACTTTCTGGTGGCTACACCTTC. It specifies CASSQDRRALSGGYTF.